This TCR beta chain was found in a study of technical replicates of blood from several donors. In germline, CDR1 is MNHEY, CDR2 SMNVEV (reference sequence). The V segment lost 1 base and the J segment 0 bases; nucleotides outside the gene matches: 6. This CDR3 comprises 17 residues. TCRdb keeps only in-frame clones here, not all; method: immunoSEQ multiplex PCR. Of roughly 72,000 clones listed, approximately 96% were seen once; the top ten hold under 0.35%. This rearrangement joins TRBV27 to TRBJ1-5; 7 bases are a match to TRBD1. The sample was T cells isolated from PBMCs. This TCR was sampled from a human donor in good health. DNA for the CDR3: TGTGCCAGCAGTTTATATGGGGGACAGAATAGCAATCAGCCCCAGCATTTT. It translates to CASSLYGGQNSNQPQHF.